This T cell receptor (beta chain) was obtained from a study of blood T cell repertoires in COVID-19 (TCRdb year 2020). Some background on the complete study: Collaborator samples came from the United States, Italy and Spain and covered acute and convalescent phases of COVID-19. The prospective study material was composed of cDNA or gDNA derived from T cells, B-cell-depleted T cells, or PBMCs. Deeply sampled blood TCRbeta repertoires from subjects exposed to, actively infected with, or recovered from COVID-19 were included in the dataset. The repertoires were released in a freely available public database intended as a resource for research on the immune response to SARS-CoV-2. Where available, HLA class I and class II types were obtained from metadata supplied by the sample provider rather than from assay-based typing. A de-identified subject ID, COVID-19 status, age in years and sex were almost always included in the sample metadata. The samples were drawn from two sources: the first 160 participants of the ongoing ImmuneRACE study, and 950 to 1,500 subjects contributed by 6 global collaborators. Results and caveats for the whole study, not just this receptor: The amount of clinical and demographic metadata varied by source and participant and was provided uncurated.

Samples from volunteer blood donors who had recovered from COVID-19 were contributed by a second Seattle source. The collaborating institutions used their own protocols to collect whole blood in K2EDTA tubes. For TCRbeta analysis, collaborators shipped samples as frozen whole blood, isolated PBMCs, or DNA extracted from either of those sample types. The immunoSEQ Assay, a bias-controlled multiplex PCR, was used to amplify TCRbeta CDR3 regions from genomic DNA. The original methods were these. The number of nucleated cells in each sample was estimated from the amplification of reference gene primers within the assay. Sequence reads were collapsed and filtered to measure the absolute abundance of every unique TCRbeta CDR3 rearrangement. For each sample, productive Simpson clonality was calculated as the square root of Simpson's diversity index over productive rearrangements. As stored in TCRdb, this immuneACCESS dataset retains in-frame rearrangements with V and J assigned. A fraction of the clones does not appear; measured against another copy, unresolved V genes explain less than half of the discrepancy, and the remainder lacks a known reason. V and J calls plus clone size are reproduced from that table; the DNA served to infer D and trimming. For this sample there are under 300,000 clones; roughly 83% appear just once. The ten most abundant clones make up over 4.5% of the sample.

V and J are trimmed by 5 bases and 5 bases, and the gene matches miss 3 bases of the junction. CDR1 and CDR2 are read off the germline V gene as SQVTM and ANQGSEA. The cysteine opens and the phenylalanine closes a CDR3 of 13 amino acids. The kept DNA is CDR3 alone, 39 bases in frame from the first base. Worth noting for this clone: There is no known antigen for this receptor. The sample holds no much larger clone one base away, and base qualities are not on file.

This receptor was taken from a man aged 60-69 years who had recovered from COVID-19. The V gene is TRBV29-1 and the J gene is TRBJ2-7; 13 junctional bases match TRBD2. The sample comprised peripheral blood. For the CDR3, the sequence is CSVWTSGRNEQYF. The nucleotides read TGCAGCGTTTGGACTAGCGGGAGAAACGAGCAGTACTTC.